This T cell receptor (beta chain) was captured in a study of blood T cell repertoires in COVID-19. Across the study: COVID-19 samples collected from the United States, Italy and Spain covered acute and convalescent phases. T cells, B-cell-depleted T cells, or PBMCs supplied cDNA or gDNA.

V lost 4 bases to trimming and J lost 0 bases, with 14 bases between them. Germline CDR1 reads SGHRS; CDR2 reads YFSETQ. The CDR3 covers 17 residues. Original processing methods: By means of reference gene primer amplification, nucleated cell counts were estimated. Sequencing used immunoSEQ multiplex PCR; TCRdb keeps in-frame clones, though not all of them. The DNA was the basis for D and trimming; V, J and clone size are from that table. The table lists 50,000 to 65,000 clones, approximately 86% of them singletons. The chain couples TRBV5-1 to TRBJ2-6; possibly TRBD1 for D (6 bases). Sequencing was carried out using peripheral blood. The receptor was derived from an older man with acute or convalescent COVID-19. The CDR3 reads CASSPGQIASGANVLTF. The CDR3 DNA is TGCGCCAGCAGCCCCGGACAGATCGCCTCTGGGGCCAACGTCCTGACTTTC.